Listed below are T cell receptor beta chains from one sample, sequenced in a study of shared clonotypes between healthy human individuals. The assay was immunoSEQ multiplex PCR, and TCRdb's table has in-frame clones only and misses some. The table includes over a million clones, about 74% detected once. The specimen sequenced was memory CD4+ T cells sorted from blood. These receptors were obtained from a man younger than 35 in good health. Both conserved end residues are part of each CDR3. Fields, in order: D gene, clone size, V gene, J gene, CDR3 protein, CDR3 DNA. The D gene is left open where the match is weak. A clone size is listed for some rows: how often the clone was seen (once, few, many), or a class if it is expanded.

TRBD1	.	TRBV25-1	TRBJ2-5	CASSEGGTGKETQYF	TGTGCCAGCAGTGAGGGGGGGACAGGGAAGGAGACCCAGTACTTC
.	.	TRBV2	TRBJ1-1	CASLLLTGVTEAFF	TGTGCCAGCCTCCTCCTGACAGGTGTTACTGAAGCTTTCTTT
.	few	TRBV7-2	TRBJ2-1	CASSPPGLRTNEQFF	TGTGCCAGCAGCCCACCGGGACTGCGAACCAATGAGCAGTTCTTC
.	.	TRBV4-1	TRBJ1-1	CASSLSGGAQVTEAFF	TGCGCCAGCAGCCTTTCTGGGGGGGCCCAGGTCACTGAAGCTTTCTTT
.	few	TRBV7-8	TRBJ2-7	CASSLTTFSYEQYF	TGTGCCAGCAGTTTAACGACCTTCTCCTACGAGCAGTACTTC
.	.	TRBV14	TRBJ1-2	CASSQAPGPARGGYTF	TGTGCCAGCAGCCAAGCTCCAGGGCCGGCACGGGGTGGCTACACCTTC
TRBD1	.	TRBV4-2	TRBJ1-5	CASSHGGQDSNQPQHF	TGTGCCAGCAGCCATGGGGGACAGGATAGCAATCAGCCCCAGCATTTT
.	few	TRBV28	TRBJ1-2	CASSPLGEGPDGYTF	TGTGCCAGCAGTCCTTTGGGGGAGGGACCAGATGGCTACACCTTC
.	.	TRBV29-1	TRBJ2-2	CLGQPNTGELFF	TGCTTGGGCCAGCCGAACACCGGGGAGCTGTTTTTT
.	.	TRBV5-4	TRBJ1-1	CASSLDATGRVTEAFF	TGTGCCAGCAGCTTGGATGCTACGGGTCGAGTCACTGAAGCTTTCTTT
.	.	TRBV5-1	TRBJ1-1	CATSQGTGANTEAFF	TGCGCCACTTCGCAGGGCACGGGGGCCAACACTGAAGCTTTCTTT
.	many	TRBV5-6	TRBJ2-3	CASSFVLRPADTQYF	TGTGCCAGCTCATTCGTCCTACGCCCCGCAGATACGCAGTATTTT
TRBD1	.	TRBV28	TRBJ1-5	CASSFYGTGVVQGNQPQHF	TGTGCCAGCAGTTTTTATGGGACAGGGGTAGTTCAGGGCAATCAGCCCCAGCATTTT
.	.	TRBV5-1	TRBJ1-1	CASTVGGETEAFF	TGCGCCAGCACCGTGGGGGGAGAGACTGAAGCTTTCTTT
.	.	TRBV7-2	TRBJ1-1	CASSLKRNTEAFF	TGTGCCAGCAGCTTAAAGCGAAACACTGAAGCTTTCTTT
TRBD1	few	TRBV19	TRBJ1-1	CASLETGGYMNTEAFF	TGTGCCAGTCTCGAGACAGGGGGCTACATGAACACTGAAGCTTTCTTT
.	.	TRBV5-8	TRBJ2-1	CASSYGAQGSYNEQFF	TGTGCCAGCAGCTACGGGGCACAGGGATCCTACAATGAGCAGTTCTTC
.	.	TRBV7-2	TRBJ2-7	CASSLALTEQYF	TGTGCCAGCAGCTTAGCACTCACCGAGCAGTACTTC
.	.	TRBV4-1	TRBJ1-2	CASSQVGGLGYTF	TGCGCCAGCAGCCAAGTCGGAGGGCTTGGCTACACCTTC
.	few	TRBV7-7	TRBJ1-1	CASSLQVNTEAFF	TGTGCTAGCAGCTTACAAGTGAACACTGAAGCTTTCTTT
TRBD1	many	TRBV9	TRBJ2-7	CASSVGQGVSYEQYF	TGTGCCAGCAGCGTAGGACAGGGAGTTTCCTACGAGCAGTACTTC
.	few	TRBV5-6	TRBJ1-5	CASSVRQGNQPQHF	TGTGCCAGCAGCGTGAGACAGGGCAATCAGCCCCAGCATTTT
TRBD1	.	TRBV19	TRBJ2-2	CASRTGQGADTGELFF	TGTGCCAGTAGGACGGGACAGGGGGCTGACACCGGGGAGCTGTTTTTT
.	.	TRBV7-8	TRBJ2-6	CASSPSSGANVLTF	TGTGCCAGCAGCCCGTCCTCTGGGGCCAACGTCCTGACTTTC
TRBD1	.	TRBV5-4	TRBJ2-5	CASSPNWDRAETQYF	TGTGCCAGCAGCCCCAACTGGGACAGGGCCGAGACCCAGTACTTC
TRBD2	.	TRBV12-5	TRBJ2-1	CASGPEVSGASNEQFF	TGTGCTAGTGGGCCCGAGGTGAGCGGGGCGTCCAATGAGCAGTTCTTC
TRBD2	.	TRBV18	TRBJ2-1	CASSRGGIVYNEQFF	TGTGCCAGCTCGCGGGGGGGGATCGTCTACAATGAGCAGTTCTTC
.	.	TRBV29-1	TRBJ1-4	CSAEKAGEKLFF	TGCAGCGCAGAGAAGGCTGGCGAAAAACTGTTTTTT
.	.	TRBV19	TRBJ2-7	CASRNPSSYEQYF	TGTGCCAGCCGTAACCCCTCCTCCTACGAGCAGTACTTC
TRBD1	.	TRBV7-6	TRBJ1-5	CASSATGAGQPQHF	TGTGCCAGCAGCGCCACAGGGGCGGGTCAGCCCCAGCATTTT
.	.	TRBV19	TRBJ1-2	CASAERGNYGYTF	TGTGCCTCAGCCGAGAGGGGCAACTATGGCTACACCTTC
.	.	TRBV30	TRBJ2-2	CAWRTIRNTGELFF	TGTGCCTGGAGGACTATACGGAACACCGGGGAGCTGTTTTTT
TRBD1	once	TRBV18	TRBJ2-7	CASSPQIQGASYEQYF	TGTGCCAGCTCACCACAAATCCAGGGGGCTTCCTACGAGCAGTACTTC
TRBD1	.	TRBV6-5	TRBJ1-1	CASSTGGTEAFF	TGTGCCAGCAGTACAGGGGGGACTGAAGCTTTCTTT
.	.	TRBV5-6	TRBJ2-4	CASSFGASLAKNIQYF	TGTGCCAGCAGCTTCGGTGCCTCCCTAGCCAAAAACATTCAGTACTTC
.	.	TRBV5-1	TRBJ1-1	CASSLGQLSEAFF	TGTGCCAGCAGCTTGGGTCAGCTCAGTGAAGCTTTCTTT